This T cell receptor (beta chain) stems from a study of blood T cell dynamics during melanoma immunotherapy. Study-wide context: Standard first-line treatment here was pembrolizumab or nivolumab plus ipilimumab in metastatic melanoma.

Assay used: immunoSEQ multiplex PCR; TCRdb lists only in-frame clones, some missing. The data show 9,000 to 13,000 clones, 80% seen once. Concerning this clone: Its antigen is unidentified.

Whole-study results and caveats: It remained unknown if the driving T cell clones were melanoma-specific.

CDR1 is SGHAT, CDR2 FQDESV, per germline (reference sequence). The CDR3 consists of 14 residues. V was pared by 5 bases and J by 6 bases, with 11 bases between. This sample's time point: week 3, after first cycle of checkpoint inhibitor. Patients had no prior systemic cancer treatment, immunosuppressants or other active cancers. The input for sequencing was blood, taken from a patient treated with checkpoint blockade. The origin of this receptor is a human donor with melanoma. The V call is TRBV11-1, the J call TRBJ1-6; D is undetermined. In nucleotides, the CDR3 is TGTGCCAGCAGCGGCCGCTCGGGTAATTCACCCCTCCACTTT. It is translated as CASSGRSGNSPLHF.